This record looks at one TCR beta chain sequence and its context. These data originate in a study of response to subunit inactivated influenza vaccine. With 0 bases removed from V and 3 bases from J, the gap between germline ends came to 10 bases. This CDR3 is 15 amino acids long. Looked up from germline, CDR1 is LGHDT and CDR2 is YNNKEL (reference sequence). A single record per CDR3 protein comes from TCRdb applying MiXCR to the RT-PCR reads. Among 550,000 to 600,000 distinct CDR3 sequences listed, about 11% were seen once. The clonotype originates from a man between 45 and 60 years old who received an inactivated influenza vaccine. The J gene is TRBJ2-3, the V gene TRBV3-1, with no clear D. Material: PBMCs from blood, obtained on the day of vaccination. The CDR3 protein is CASSQEGWPTDTQYF. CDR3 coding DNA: TGTGCCAGCAGCCAAGAAGGATGGCCGACAGATACGCAGTATTTT.